Below are 5 T cell receptor beta chains sequenced from a single sample in a study of neurological immune-mediated disorders (dated by TCRdb to between 2018 and 2021). Library method: 5' RACE. Sequencing took place on an Illumina HiSeq 2500. Clones were called with MiXCR by TCRdb after fastp trimmed the public reads at Q25, and only in-frame beta chains were retained. Every CDR3 protein is listed once, alongside the most common genes and DNA of its rows. Within this sample are more than 30,000 distinct CDR3 sequences, with 6.5% to 8.5% of them counted one time only. The ten top clones hold 5.7% of the sample. The specimen was CD4+ T cells from blood. The receptors come from a man aged 50-59 years in good health.

This clonotype was recorded at least ten times. The chain has TRBV28 and TRBJ1-1; the D gene is possibly TRBD1 (5 bases). The CDR3 has 16 residues. The V gene lost 3 bases and the J gene lost 3 bases, with 17 bases spanning the gap. Germline CDR1 is MDHEN and CDR2 is SYDVKM. The CDR3 region is CASSLRQLWGDTEAFF. CDR3 nucleotide sequence: TGTGCCAGCAGTTTGCGACAGCTCTGGGGGGACACTGAAGCTTTCTTT.

This rearrangement joins TRBV7-7 to TRBJ2-1; D might be TRBD2 (6 bases). CDR1 is SSHAT and CDR2 is FNYEAQ in the germline V gene (reference sequence). The V end lost 3 bases, the J end lost 4 bases, and 13 bases lay between the germline ends. The CDR3 is 15 residues long. DNA of the CDR3: TGTGCCAGCAGCTTCGGGCTAGCGCGATACAATGAGCAGTTCTTC. This encodes CASSFGLARYNEQFF.

This clonotype appeared many times. V is TRBV20-1 and J is TRBJ2-2; 11 nucleotides align to TRBD1. Trimming at V came to 0 bases and at J to 4 bases, leaving 4 bases not matched to a gene. CDR1 DFQATT and CDR2 SNEGSKA come from the germline V gene (reference sequence). The CDR3 has 16 residues. The chain's CDR3 is CSARDHGQGATGELFF. CDR3 nucleotides: TGCAGTGCTAGAGATCATGGACAGGGGGCCACCGGGGAGCTGTTTTTT.

The genes are TRBV24-1 and TRBJ2-1, with 13 nucleotides matching TRBD2. The V gene's germline CDR1 is KGHDR and CDR2 SFDVKD. The J segment lost 8 bases and the V segment lost 1 base, leaving 10 bases of the junction unmatched. This CDR3 contains 18 residues. The CDR3 nucleotides are TGTGCCACCAGTGATTTTCCCTCCACTAGCGGGAGGGCCCATGAGCAGTTCTTC. Encoded protein: CATSDFPSTSGRAHEQFF.

This clonotype occurred many times. The chain links TRBV5-1 to TRBJ2-4; D possibly matches TRBD1 or TRBD2 (5 bases each). Between the trimmed V and J ends, which lost 3 bases and 0 bases, there was a span of 16 bases. This CDR3 has 17 amino acids. The germline gives CDR1 SGHRS, CDR2 YFSETQ. The CDR3 DNA sequence: TGCGCCAGCAGCTCGGTCGGGGCCGGAATAGCCAAAAACATTCAGTACTTC. Translated, it gives CASSSVGAGIAKNIQYF.